This record covers a single T cell receptor beta chain. Profiling relied on immunoSEQ multiplex PCR, and the TCRdb table lists in-frame clones only, not all of them. The sample yields tens of thousands of clones, 70% to 85% seen once. The data are from a study of OX40 agonist ivuxolimab in advanced cancers. Study-level information: The patients' treatment was ivuxolimab, an agonistic anti-OX40 (CD134) antibody.

This CDR3 is 16 amino acids long. Trimming stripped 9 bases from V and 0 bases from J, with 19 bases between. Germline V gives CDR1 SGHRS, CDR2 YFSETQ. This specimen consisted of CD4+ or CD8+ T cells sorted from blood, obtained in a trial of the OX40 agonist ivuxolimab. The gene calls are TRBV5-1 and TRBJ2-4; D not certain. The TCR sequence derives from an adult with an advanced solid tumor such as melanoma, head and neck, liver or kidney cancer. The CDR3: CATIVPHTLAKNIQYF. CDR3 coding DNA: TGCGCCACTATAGTCCCTCACACTCTAGCCAAAAACATTCAGTACTTC.